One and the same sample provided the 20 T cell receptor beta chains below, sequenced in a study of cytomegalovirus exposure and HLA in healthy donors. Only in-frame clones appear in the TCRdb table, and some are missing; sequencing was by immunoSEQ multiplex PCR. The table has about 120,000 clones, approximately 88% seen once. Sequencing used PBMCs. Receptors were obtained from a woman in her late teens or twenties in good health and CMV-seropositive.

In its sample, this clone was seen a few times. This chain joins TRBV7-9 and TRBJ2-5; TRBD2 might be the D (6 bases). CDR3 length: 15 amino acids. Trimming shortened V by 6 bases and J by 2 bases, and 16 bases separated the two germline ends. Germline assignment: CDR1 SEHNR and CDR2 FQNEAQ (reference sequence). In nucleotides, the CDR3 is TGTGCCAGCAGTCGCCTGACTAGTAGGCAAGAGACCCAGTACTTC. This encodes CASSRLTSRQETQYF.

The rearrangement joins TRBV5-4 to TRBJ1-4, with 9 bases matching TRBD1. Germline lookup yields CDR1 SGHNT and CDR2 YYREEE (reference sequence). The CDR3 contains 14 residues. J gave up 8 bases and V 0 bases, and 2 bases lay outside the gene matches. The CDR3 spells CASSLGTGDEKLFF. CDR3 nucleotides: TGTGCCAGCAGCTTGGGGACAGGGGACGAAAAACTGTTTTTT.

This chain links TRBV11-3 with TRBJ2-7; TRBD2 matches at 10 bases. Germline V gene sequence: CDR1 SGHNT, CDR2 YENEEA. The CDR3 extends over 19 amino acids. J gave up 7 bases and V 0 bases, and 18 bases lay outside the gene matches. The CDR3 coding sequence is TGTGCCAGCAGCTTAGATTCTAGCGGGAGCTCTCAAGGTCGTGTGGAGCAGTACTTC. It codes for CASSLDSSGSSQGRVEQYF.

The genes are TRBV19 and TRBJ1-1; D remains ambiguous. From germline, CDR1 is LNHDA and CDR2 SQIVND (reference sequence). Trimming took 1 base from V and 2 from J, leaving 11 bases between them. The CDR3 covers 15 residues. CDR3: CASSIGNSPNTEAFF. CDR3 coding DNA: TGTGCCAGTAGTATAGGAAACAGCCCAAACACTGAAGCTTTCTTT. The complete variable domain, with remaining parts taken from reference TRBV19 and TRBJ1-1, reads DGGITQSPKYLFRKEGQNVTLSCEQNLNHDAMYWYRQDPGQGLRLIYYSQIVNDFQKGDIAEGYSVSREKKESFPLTVTSAQKNPTAFYLCASSIGNSPNTEAFFGQGTRLTVV.

CDR3 loop: CASSFRTVEAFF. The CDR3 coding sequence is TGTGCCAGCAGTTTTCGGACAGTGGAAGCTTTCTTT. This rearrangement joins TRBV11-2 to TRBJ1-1; weak D call: TRBD1 (6 bases). The CDR3 loop spans 12 amino acids. Trimming shortened V by 6 bases and J by 8 bases, and 13 bases separated the two germline ends. From germline, CDR1 is SGHAT and CDR2 FQNNGV.

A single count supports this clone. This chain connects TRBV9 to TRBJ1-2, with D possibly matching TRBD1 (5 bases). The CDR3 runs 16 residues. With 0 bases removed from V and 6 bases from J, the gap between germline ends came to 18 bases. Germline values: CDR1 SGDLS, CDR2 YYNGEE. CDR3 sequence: CASSVVPREGVDGYTF. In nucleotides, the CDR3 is TGTGCCAGCAGCGTAGTACCCAGGGAAGGGGTGGATGGCTACACCTTC.

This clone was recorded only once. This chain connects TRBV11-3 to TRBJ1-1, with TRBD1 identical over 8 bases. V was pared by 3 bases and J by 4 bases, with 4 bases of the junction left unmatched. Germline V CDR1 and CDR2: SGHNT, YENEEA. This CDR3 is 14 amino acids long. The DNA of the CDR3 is TGTGCCAGCAGCTTCGGACAGGGACGCACTGAAGCTTTCTTT. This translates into CASSFGQGRTEAFF. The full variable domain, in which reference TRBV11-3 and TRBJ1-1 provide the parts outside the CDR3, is EAGVVQSPRYKIIEKKQPVAFWCNPISGHNTLYWYLQNLGQGPELLIRYENEEAVDDSQLPKDRFSAERLKGVDSTLKIQPAELGDSAVYLCASSFGQGRTEAFFGQGTRLTVV.

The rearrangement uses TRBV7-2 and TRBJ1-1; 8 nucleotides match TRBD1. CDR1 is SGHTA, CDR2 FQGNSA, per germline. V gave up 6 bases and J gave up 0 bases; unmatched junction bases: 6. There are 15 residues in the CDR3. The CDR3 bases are TGTGCCAGCAGGACGATGGGACAGGTGAACACTGAAGCTTTCTTT. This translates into CASRTMGQVNTEAFF. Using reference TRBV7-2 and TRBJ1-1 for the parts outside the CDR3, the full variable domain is GAGVSQSPSNKVTEKGKDVELRCDPISGHTALYWYRQSLGQGLEFLIYFQGNSAPDKSGLPSDRFSAERTGGSVSTLTIQRTQQEDSAVYLCASRTMGQVNTEAFFGQGTRLTVV.

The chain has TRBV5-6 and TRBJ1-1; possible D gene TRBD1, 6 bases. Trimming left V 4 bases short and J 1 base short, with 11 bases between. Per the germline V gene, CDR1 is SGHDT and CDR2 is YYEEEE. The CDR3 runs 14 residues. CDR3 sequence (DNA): TGTGCCAGCAGCCAAGGACAGCCGAACACTGAAGCTTTCTTT. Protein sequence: CASSQGQPNTEAFF. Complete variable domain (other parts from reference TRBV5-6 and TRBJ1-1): DAGVTQSPTHLIKTRGQQVTLRCSPKSGHDTVSWYQQALGQGPQFIFQYYEEEERQRGNFPDRFSGHQFPNYSSELNVNALLLGDSALYLCASSQGQPNTEAFFGQGTRLTVV.

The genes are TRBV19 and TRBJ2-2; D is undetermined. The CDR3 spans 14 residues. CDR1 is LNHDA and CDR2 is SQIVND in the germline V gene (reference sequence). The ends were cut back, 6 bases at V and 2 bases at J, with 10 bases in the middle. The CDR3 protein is CASSRTLNTGELFF. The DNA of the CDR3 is TGTGCCAGTAGCCGCACCCTAAACACCGGGGAGCTGTTTTTT.

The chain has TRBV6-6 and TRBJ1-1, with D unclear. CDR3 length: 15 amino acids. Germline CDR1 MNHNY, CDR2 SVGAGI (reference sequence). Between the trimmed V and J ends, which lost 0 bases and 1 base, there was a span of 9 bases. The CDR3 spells CASSYSGAPNTEAFF. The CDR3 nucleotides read TGTGCCAGCAGTTACTCCGGTGCCCCGAACACTGAAGCTTTCTTT.

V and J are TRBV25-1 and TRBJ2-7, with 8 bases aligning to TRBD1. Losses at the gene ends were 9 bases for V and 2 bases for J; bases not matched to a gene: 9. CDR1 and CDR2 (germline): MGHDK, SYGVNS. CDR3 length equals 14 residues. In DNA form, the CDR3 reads TGTGCCAGACTAGGACAGGGACGGACCTACGAGCAGTACTTC. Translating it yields CARLGQGRTYEQYF.

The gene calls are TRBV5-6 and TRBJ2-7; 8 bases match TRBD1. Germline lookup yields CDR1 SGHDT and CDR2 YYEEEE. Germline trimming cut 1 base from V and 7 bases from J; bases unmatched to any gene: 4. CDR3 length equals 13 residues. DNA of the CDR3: TGTGCCAGCAGCTTGCAGGGGGCGGAAGAGCAGTACTTC. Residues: CASSLQGAEEQYF. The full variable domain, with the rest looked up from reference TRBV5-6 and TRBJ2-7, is DAGVTQSPTHLIKTRGQQVTLRCSPKSGHDTVSWYQQALGQGPQFIFQYYEEEERQRGNFPDRFSGHQFPNYSSELNVNALLLGDSALYLCASSLQGAEEQYFGPGTRLTVT.

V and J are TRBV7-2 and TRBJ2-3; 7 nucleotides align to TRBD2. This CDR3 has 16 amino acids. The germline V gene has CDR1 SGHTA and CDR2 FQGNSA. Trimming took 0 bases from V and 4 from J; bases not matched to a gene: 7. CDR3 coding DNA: TGTGCCAGCAGCTTAGCGCCGTCCAGCGGGGCAGATACGCAGTATTTT. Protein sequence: CASSLAPSSGADTQYF. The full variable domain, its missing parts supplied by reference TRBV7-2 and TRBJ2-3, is GAGVSQSPSNKVTEKGKDVELRCDPISGHTALYWYRQSLGQGLEFLIYFQGNSAPDKSGLPSDRFSAERTGGSVSTLTIQRTQQEDSAVYLCASSLAPSSGADTQYFGPGTRLTVL.

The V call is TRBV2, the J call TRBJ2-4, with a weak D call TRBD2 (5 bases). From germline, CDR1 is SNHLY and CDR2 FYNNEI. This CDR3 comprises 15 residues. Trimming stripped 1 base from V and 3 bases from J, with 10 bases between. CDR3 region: CASSEGGGGKNIQYF. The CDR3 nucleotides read TGTGCCAGCAGTGAAGGAGGAGGAGGCAAAAACATTCAGTACTTC.

CDR3 bases: TGTGCCAGCAGCTCGTCGGGACGGGAGGCCTACGAGCAGTACTTC. This codes for CASSSSGREAYEQYF. The V gene is TRBV11-2, the J gene TRBJ2-7; 7 nucleotides align to TRBD2. V gave up 4 bases and J gave up 2 bases; unmatched junction bases: 8. This CDR3 is 15 amino acids long. Germline values: CDR1 SGHAT, CDR2 FQNNGV.

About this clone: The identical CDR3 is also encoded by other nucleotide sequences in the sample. The chain's CDR3 is CASSVGSNQPQHF. For the CDR3, the DNA is TGTGCCAGCAGTGTCGGGTCCAATCAGCCCCAGCATTTT. The chain uses TRBV2 and TRBJ1-5; no clear D gene. The ends were cut back, 4 bases at V and 3 bases at J, with 7 bases in the middle. The germline CDR1 and CDR2 sequences are SNHLY and FYNNEI. The CDR3 sequence is 13 residues long.

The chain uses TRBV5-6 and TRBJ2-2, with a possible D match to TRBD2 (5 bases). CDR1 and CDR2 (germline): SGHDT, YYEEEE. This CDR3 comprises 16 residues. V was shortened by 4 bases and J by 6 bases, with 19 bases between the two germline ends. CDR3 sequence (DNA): TGTGCCAGCAGCCTACCAAATCGGGGTACGGCCGGGGAGCTGTTTTTT. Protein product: CASSLPNRGTAGELFF.

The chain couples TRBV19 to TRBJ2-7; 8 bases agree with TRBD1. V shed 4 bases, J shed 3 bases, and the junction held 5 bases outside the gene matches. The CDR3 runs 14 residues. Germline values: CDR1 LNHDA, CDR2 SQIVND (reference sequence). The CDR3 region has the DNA TGTGCCAGTAGTACTAGGACAGGGAACTACGAGCAGTACTTC. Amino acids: CASSTRTGNYEQYF.

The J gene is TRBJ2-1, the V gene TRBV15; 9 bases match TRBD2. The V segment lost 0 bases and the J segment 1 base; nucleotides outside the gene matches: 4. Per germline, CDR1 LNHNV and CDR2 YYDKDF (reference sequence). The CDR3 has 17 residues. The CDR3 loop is CATSRDRLAVSYNEQFF. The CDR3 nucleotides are TGTGCCACCAGCAGAGATCGACTAGCGGTTTCCTACAATGAGCAGTTCTTC. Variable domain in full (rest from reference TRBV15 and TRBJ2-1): DAMVIQNPRYQVTQFGKPVTLSCSQTLNHNVMYWYQQKSSQAPKLLFHYYDKDFNNEADTPDNFQSRRPNTSFCFLDIRSPGLGDTAMYLCATSRDRLAVSYNEQFFGPGTRLTVL.